Given below is one TCR beta chain in context. What it binds is not known. This sample is part of a study of metastatic and nonmetastatic thyroid tumors. Study-level results: Reported TCR beta diversity, measured in blood and tumor, was significantly higher for malignant thyroid tumors than for benign nodules.

Methods used by the authors: For papillary thyroid cancer, a distant-metastasis classifier was constructed from CDR3 differences observed across clinicopathological groups. TCRdb re-clonotyped the PCR reads through MiXCR. The V and J calls come from TCRdb's annotation, not from the publication. The sample carries over 50,000 clones, roughly 30% recorded once. No treatment had been given to any patient before thyroid surgery. Per germline, CDR1 DFQATT and CDR2 SNEGSKA (reference sequence). V was cut by 0 bases and J by 4 bases, with 12 bases left in between. This CDR3 region has 14 residues. Sequenced sample: blood. The receptor's source is a female donor with papillary thyroid cancer or a benign thyroid nodule (not recorded which). Some clones in this sample may be carry-over from other donors' samples. This chain uses TRBV20-1 with TRBJ1-1; D may be TRBD1 (6 bases). The CDR3 DNA follows: TGCAGTGCTAGAGACCCGGGGGCAGTCACTGAAGCTTTCTTT. This gives the protein CSARDPGAVTEAFF.